This TCR beta chain comes out of a study of T cells after yellow fever vaccination. Overall study results and limits: Primary-vaccination clones mostly resurfaced post-booster (less than 98% CD4, about 87% CD8). FACS-sorted repertoires could contain abundant clonotypes contaminating from the bulk population.

As to this clonotype: Its target is not known.

CDR3 size: 15 residues. Trimming pared 2 bases from V and 4 bases from J, leaving 14 bases between. Germline CDR1 KGHSH, CDR2 LQKENI. UMIs were added to TCR cDNA along with a universal primer site when it was made by 5'RACE template switching. TCRdb ran MiXCR on the 5' RACE reads and lists one entry per CDR3 protein. Of 250,000 to 400,000 distinct CDR3 sequences in the sample, 3.5% to 4.5% were seen once. This clonotype was sampled from a man aged 18 to 35 who received the YFV17D yellow fever vaccine. Material: PBMCs, obtained 15 days after the yellow fever booster vaccination. The chain joins TRBV18 to TRBJ2-5, with D tentatively TRBD1 (6 bases). CDR3 sequence: CASSPVVLGAETQYF. CDR3 nucleotide sequence: TGTGCCAGCTCACCAGTCGTTCTGGGGGCAGAGACCCAGTACTTC.